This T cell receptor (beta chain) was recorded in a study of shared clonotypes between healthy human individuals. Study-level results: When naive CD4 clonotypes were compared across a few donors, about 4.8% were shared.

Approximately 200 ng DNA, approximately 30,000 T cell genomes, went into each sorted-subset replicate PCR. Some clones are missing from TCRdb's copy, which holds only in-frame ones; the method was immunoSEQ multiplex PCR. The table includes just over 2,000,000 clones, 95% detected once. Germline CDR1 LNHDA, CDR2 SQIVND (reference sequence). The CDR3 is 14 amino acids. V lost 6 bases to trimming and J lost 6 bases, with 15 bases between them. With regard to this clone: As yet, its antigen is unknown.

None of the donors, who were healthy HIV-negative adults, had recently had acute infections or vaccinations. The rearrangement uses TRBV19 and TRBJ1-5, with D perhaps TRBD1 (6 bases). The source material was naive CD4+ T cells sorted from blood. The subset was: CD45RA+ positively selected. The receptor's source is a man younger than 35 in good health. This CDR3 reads CASRDRGTSQPQHF. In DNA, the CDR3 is TGTGCCAGTAGGGACAGAGGGACGAGTCAGCCCCAGCATTTT.